This is a list of T cell receptor beta chains from one sample in a study of post-analysis software for immune sequencing data. TCRdb re-derived calls from the PCR reads in MiXCR, one entry per CDR3 protein. The table lists approximately 460,000 distinct CDR3 sequences, under 55% of them singletons. Sequenced: blood. The origin of the receptors is a girl between 5 and 17 years old with multiple sclerosis. CDR3s include the opening cysteine and the closing phenylalanine or tryptophan. The order of the fields is V gene, D gene, J gene, clone size, CDR3 length, CDR3 protein, CDR3 DNA. D genes are given only for firm matches. Part of the rows lack a size; the others show once, few, many or a class for expanded clones.

v_call: TRBV7-2; d_call: -; j_call: TRBJ1-2; clone_size: -; cdr3_length: 15; cdr3_aa: CASSPFNNQGKGYTF; cdr3_nt: TGTGCCAGCAGCCCCTTTAATAACCAGGGGAAAGGCTACACCTTC
v_call: TRBV6-5; d_call: TRBD1; j_call: TRBJ2-7; clone_size: few; cdr3_length: 14; cdr3_aa: CASTRDRGAYEQYF; cdr3_nt: TGTGCCAGCACCCGGGACAGGGGTGCGTACGAGCAGTACTTC
v_call: TRBV29-1; d_call: -; j_call: TRBJ2-5; clone_size: -; cdr3_length: 11; cdr3_aa: CSVDAQETQYF; cdr3_nt: TGCAGCGTTGACGCCCAAGAGACCCAGTACTTC
v_call: TRBV11-2; d_call: TRBD1; j_call: TRBJ1-3; clone_size: -; cdr3_length: 17; cdr3_aa: CASSLVGDRASGNTIYF; cdr3_nt: TGTGCCAGCAGCTTAGTTGGGGACAGGGCCTCTGGAAACACCATATATTTT
v_call: TRBV29-1; d_call: -; j_call: TRBJ2-1; clone_size: -; cdr3_length: 22; cdr3_aa: CSVVRGGYGYTFGSGTYNEQFF; cdr3_nt: -
v_call: TRBV5-1; d_call: -; j_call: TRBJ2-5; clone_size: -; cdr3_length: 12; cdr3_aa: CASSSDMETQYF; cdr3_nt: TGCGCCAGCAGCTCGGACATGGAGACCCAGTACTTC
v_call: TRBV18; d_call: -; j_call: TRBJ2-1; clone_size: -; cdr3_length: 15; cdr3_aa: CASSPLLARQHEQFF; cdr3_nt: TGTGCCAGCTCACCACTGCTCGCCAGGCAGCATGAGCAGTTCTTC
v_call: TRBV25-1; d_call: -; j_call: TRBJ2-3; clone_size: -; cdr3_length: 14; cdr3_aa: CASSEETGTDTQYF; cdr3_nt: TGTGCCAGCAGTGAGGAAACAGGGACAGATACGCAGTATTTT
v_call: TRBV4-2; d_call: -; j_call: TRBJ2-3; clone_size: -; cdr3_length: 14; cdr3_aa: CASSQDRARDTQYF; cdr3_nt: TGTGCCAGCAGCCAAGATCGGGCTCGGGATACGCAGTATTTT
v_call: TRBV27; d_call: -; j_call: TRBJ2-5; clone_size: once; cdr3_length: 13; cdr3_aa: CASSLSEKETQYF; cdr3_nt: TGTGCCAGCAGTTTATCCGAAAAAGAGACCCAGTACTTC
v_call: TRBV5-1; d_call: -; j_call: TRBJ2-7; clone_size: -; cdr3_length: 14; cdr3_aa: CASSLNDYSYEQYF; cdr3_nt: TGCGCCAGCAGCCTGAACGACTACTCCTACGAGCAGTACTTC
v_call: TRBV20-1; d_call: -; j_call: TRBJ2-7; clone_size: -; cdr3_length: 11; cdr3_aa: CSARVVYEQYF; cdr3_nt: TGCAGTGCTAGAGTTGTCTACGAGCAGTACTTC
v_call: TRBV27; d_call: TRBD1; j_call: TRBJ1-1; clone_size: many; cdr3_length: 14; cdr3_aa: CASRIQGVNTEAFF; cdr3_nt: TGTGCCAGCAGGATACAGGGGGTGAACACTGAAGCTTTCTTT
v_call: TRBV27; d_call: -; j_call: TRBJ1-2; clone_size: few; cdr3_length: 11; cdr3_aa: CASSSGLGYTF; cdr3_nt: TGTGCCAGCAGTTCGGGACTCGGCTACACCTTC
v_call: TRBV3-1; d_call: -; j_call: TRBJ2-7; clone_size: -; cdr3_length: 14; cdr3_aa: CASSRGQTSYEQYF; cdr3_nt: TGTGCCAGCAGCCGTGGACAGACCTCCTACGAGCAGTACTTC
v_call: TRBV7-9; d_call: -; j_call: TRBJ2-3; clone_size: -; cdr3_length: 17; cdr3_aa: CASSSHRGGGRTDTQYF; cdr3_nt: TGTGCCAGCAGCTCCCATAGGGGCGGGGGCCGCACAGATACGCAGTATTTT
v_call: TRBV4-2; d_call: -; j_call: TRBJ2-4; clone_size: -; cdr3_length: 15; cdr3_aa: CASSQGVAAKNIQYF; cdr3_nt: TGTGCCAGCAGCCAAGGGGTTGCAGCCAAAAACATTCAGTACTTC
v_call: TRBV6-5; d_call: -; j_call: TRBJ2-7; clone_size: -; cdr3_length: 16; cdr3_aa: CASSYSAVGAAYEQYF; cdr3_nt: TGTGCCAGCAGTTACTCGGCTGTAGGGGCGGCCTACGAGCAGTACTTC
v_call: TRBV11-2; d_call: TRBD2; j_call: TRBJ2-1; clone_size: -; cdr3_length: 15; cdr3_aa: CASSPQLAGANEQFF; cdr3_nt: TGTGCCAGCAGCCCTCAACTAGCGGGAGCGAATGAGCAGTTCTTC
v_call: TRBV7-2; d_call: -; j_call: TRBJ1-2; clone_size: -; cdr3_length: 15; cdr3_aa: CASSPWTDPRYGYTF; cdr3_nt: TGTGCCAGCAGCCCCTGGACAGACCCTCGCTATGGCTACACCTTC
v_call: TRBV7-2; d_call: -; j_call: TRBJ2-5; clone_size: few; cdr3_length: 14; cdr3_aa: CASSSQGSRETQYF; cdr3_nt: TGTGCCAGCAGCTCCCAGGGGAGCAGGGAGACCCAGTACTTC
v_call: TRBV3-1; d_call: -; j_call: TRBJ1-1; clone_size: few; cdr3_length: 16; cdr3_aa: CASSQDRAGWGAEAFF; cdr3_nt: TGTGCCAGCAGCCAAGATAGGGCGGGATGGGGTGCTGAAGCTTTCTTT
v_call: TRBV25-1; d_call: -; j_call: TRBJ2-7; clone_size: -; cdr3_length: 14; cdr3_aa: CASSNHLGGYEQYF; cdr3_nt: TGTGCCAGCAGTAACCACCTGGGGGGCTACGAGCAGTACTTC
v_call: TRBV4-1; d_call: TRBD2; j_call: TRBJ2-3; clone_size: -; cdr3_length: 15; cdr3_aa: CASSPGTIRTDTQYF; cdr3_nt: TGCGCCAGCAGCCCCGGGACTATTCGCACAGATACGCAGTATTTT
v_call: TRBV4-1; d_call: TRBD2; j_call: TRBJ2-1; clone_size: few; cdr3_length: 15; cdr3_aa: CASSHGLAGNNEQFF; cdr3_nt: TGCGCCAGCAGCCACGGACTAGCGGGGAACAATGAGCAGTTCTTC
v_call: TRBV7-9; d_call: TRBD2; j_call: TRBJ2-1; clone_size: few; cdr3_length: 16; cdr3_aa: CASSSQGLAGYNEQFF; cdr3_nt: TGTGCCAGCAGCTCGCAGGGACTAGCGGGATACAATGAGCAGTTCTTC
v_call: TRBV12-3/TRBV12-4; d_call: -; j_call: TRBJ1-5; clone_size: few; cdr3_length: 20; cdr3_aa: CASSFELAGDTRWSNQPQHF; cdr3_nt: TGTGCCAGCAGTTTTGAATTGGCAGGGGATACAAGGTGGTCAAATCAGCCCCAGCATTTT
v_call: TRBV7-3; d_call: -; j_call: TRBJ2-5; clone_size: -; cdr3_length: 15; cdr3_aa: CASSQTGTISREQYF; cdr3_nt: TGTGCCAGCAGCCAAACCGGGACAATCTCACGGGAGCAGTACTTC
v_call: TRBV6-5; d_call: TRBD1; j_call: TRBJ2-7; clone_size: -; cdr3_length: 15; cdr3_aa: CASTNPGQGAHEQYF; cdr3_nt: TGTGCCAGTACCAACCCGGGACAGGGGGCTCACGAGCAGTACTTC
v_call: TRBV19; d_call: -; j_call: TRBJ2-3; clone_size: -; cdr3_length: 15; cdr3_aa: CASRAPGGSTDTQYF; cdr3_nt: TGTGCCAGTAGGGCGCCGGGCGGGAGCACAGATACGCAGTATTTT
v_call: TRBV28; d_call: -; j_call: TRBJ2-3; clone_size: few; cdr3_length: 15; cdr3_aa: CASSLGEARTDTQYF; cdr3_nt: TGTGCCAGCAGTCTTGGTGAGGCCCGCACAGATACGCAGTATTTT
v_call: TRBV5-1; d_call: TRBD1; j_call: TRBJ2-3; clone_size: -; cdr3_length: 15; cdr3_aa: CASSGGQGLLDTQYF; cdr3_nt: TGCGCCAGCAGCGGAGGACAGGGGTTGTTGGATACGCAGTATTTT
v_call: TRBV12-3/TRBV12-4; d_call: -; j_call: TRBJ2-1; clone_size: few; cdr3_length: 12; cdr3_aa: CASSPRGREQFF; cdr3_nt: TGTGCCAGCAGCCCCCGGGGGCGAGAGCAGTTCTTC
v_call: TRBV10-3; d_call: -; j_call: TRBJ1-1; clone_size: few; cdr3_length: 12; cdr3_aa: CAISESAAEAFF; cdr3_nt: TGTGCCATCAGTGAATCGGCGGCTGAAGCTTTCTTT
v_call: TRBV27; d_call: TRBD1; j_call: TRBJ1-1; clone_size: -; cdr3_length: 15; cdr3_aa: CASRPSTGVNTEAFF; cdr3_nt: TGTGCCAGCAGGCCAAGCACAGGGGTGAACACTGAAGCTTTCTTT
v_call: TRBV24-1; d_call: -; j_call: TRBJ1-5; clone_size: -; cdr3_length: 15; cdr3_aa: CATSDPQGGSQPQHF; cdr3_nt: TGTGCCACCAGTGACCCGCAGGGAGGGAGTCAGCCCCAGCATTTT
v_call: TRBV7-2; d_call: -; j_call: TRBJ2-3; clone_size: -; cdr3_length: 15; cdr3_aa: CASSLALGSTDTQYF; cdr3_nt: TGTGCCAGCAGCTTAGCGCTGGGAAGCACAGATACGCAGTATTTT
v_call: TRBV2; d_call: TRBD1; j_call: TRBJ2-1; clone_size: -; cdr3_length: 14; cdr3_aa: CASSEGQGMNEQFF; cdr3_nt: TGTGCCAGCAGTGAAGGACAGGGGATGAACGAGCAGTTCTTC
v_call: TRBV6-2/TRBV6-3; d_call: -; j_call: TRBJ2-1; clone_size: -; cdr3_length: 15; cdr3_aa: CASSYRGSTYNEQFF; cdr3_nt: TGTGCCAGCAGTTACCGAGGGAGTACATACAATGAGCAGTTCTTC
v_call: TRBV12-3/TRBV12-4; d_call: -; j_call: TRBJ2-7; clone_size: -; cdr3_length: 13; cdr3_aa: CASTMIRDDEQYF; cdr3_nt: TGTGCCAGCACTATGATTAGGGACGACGAGCAGTACTTC
v_call: TRBV7-2; d_call: TRBD2; j_call: TRBJ2-1; clone_size: -; cdr3_length: 14; cdr3_aa: CASSLARLAHEQFF; cdr3_nt: TGTGCCAGCAGCTTAGCGAGACTAGCTCATGAGCAGTTCTTC
v_call: TRBV20-1; d_call: TRBD1; j_call: TRBJ2-5; clone_size: -; cdr3_length: 13; cdr3_aa: CSARETGGETQYF; cdr3_nt: TGCAGTGCTAGAGAGACAGGGGGCGAGACCCAGTACTTC
v_call: TRBV5-1; d_call: -; j_call: TRBJ2-3; clone_size: few; cdr3_length: 15; cdr3_aa: CASSTSTSGTDTQYF; cdr3_nt: TGCGCCAGCAGCACTTCAACCTCCGGGACAGATACGCAGTATTTT
v_call: TRBV10-3; d_call: -; j_call: TRBJ2-1; clone_size: -; cdr3_length: 13; cdr3_aa: CAISEPYKNEQFF; cdr3_nt: TGTGCCATCAGTGAGCCTTATAAGAATGAGCAGTTCTTC
v_call: TRBV7-7; d_call: -; j_call: TRBJ2-7; clone_size: many; cdr3_length: 13; cdr3_aa: CASSFNRNYEQYF; cdr3_nt: TGTGCTAGCAGCTTTAACAGAAATTACGAGCAGTACTTC
v_call: TRBV3-1; d_call: -; j_call: TRBJ1-2; clone_size: once; cdr3_length: 16; cdr3_aa: CASSQDLGAGRLGYTF; cdr3_nt: TGTGCCAGCAGCCAAGACCTCGGGGCAGGGCGGCTTGGCTACACCTTC
v_call: TRBV7-2; d_call: -; j_call: TRBJ2-5; clone_size: -; cdr3_length: 16; cdr3_aa: CASSSRATGVQETQYF; cdr3_nt: TGTGCCAGCAGCTCGCGAGCGACAGGAGTGCAAGAGACCCAGTACTTC
v_call: TRBV9; d_call: -; j_call: TRBJ2-3; clone_size: -; cdr3_length: 20; cdr3_aa: CASSPGVAAASLTSTDTQYF; cdr3_nt: TGTGCCAGCAGCCCCGGGGTTGCAGCGGCATCGCTTACTAGCACAGATACGCAGTATTTT
v_call: TRBV9; d_call: TRBD2; j_call: TRBJ2-7; clone_size: once; cdr3_length: 16; cdr3_aa: CASSVGLAGATYEQYF; cdr3_nt: TGTGCCAGCAGCGTAGGGCTAGCGGGGGCTACCTACGAGCAGTACTTC
v_call: TRBV20-1; d_call: -; j_call: TRBJ2-3; clone_size: -; cdr3_length: 14; cdr3_aa: CSARADSATDTQYF; cdr3_nt: TGCAGTGCTAGAGCGGACTCCGCCACAGATACGCAGTATTTT
v_call: TRBV18; d_call: -; j_call: TRBJ2-3; clone_size: -; cdr3_length: 14; cdr3_aa: CAGSPPSRTDTQYF; cdr3_nt: TGTGCCGGCTCACCACCATCCCGGACGGATACGCAGTATTTT
v_call: TRBV20-1; d_call: -; j_call: TRBJ2-1; clone_size: -; cdr3_length: 13; cdr3_aa: CSARSFREETQFF; cdr3_nt: TGCAGTGCTAGAAGTTTTCGGGAAGAGACCCAGTTCTTC